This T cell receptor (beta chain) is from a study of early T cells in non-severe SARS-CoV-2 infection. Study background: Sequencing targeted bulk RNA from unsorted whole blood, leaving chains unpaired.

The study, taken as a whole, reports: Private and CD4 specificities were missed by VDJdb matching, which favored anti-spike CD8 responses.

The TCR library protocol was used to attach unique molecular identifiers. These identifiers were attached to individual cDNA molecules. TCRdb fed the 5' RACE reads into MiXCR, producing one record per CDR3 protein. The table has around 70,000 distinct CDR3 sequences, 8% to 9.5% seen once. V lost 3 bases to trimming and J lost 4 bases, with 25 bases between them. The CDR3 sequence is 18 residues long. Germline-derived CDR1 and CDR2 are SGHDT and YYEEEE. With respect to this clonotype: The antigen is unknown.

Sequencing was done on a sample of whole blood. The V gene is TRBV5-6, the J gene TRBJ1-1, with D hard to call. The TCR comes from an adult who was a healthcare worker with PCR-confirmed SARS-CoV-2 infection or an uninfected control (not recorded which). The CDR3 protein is CASSYTNPLWGDFTEAFF. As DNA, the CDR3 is TGTGCCAGCAGCTATACGAATCCTTTATGGGGAGATTTCACTGAAGCTTTCTTT.